The rows below give T cell receptor beta chains drawn from one sample of a study of regulatory T cells in long-lasting Graves disease. TCRdb re-analysed the multiplex PCR reads in MiXCR, keeping a single row per CDR3 protein. The repertoire consists of 400,000 to 500,000 distinct CDR3 sequences, with about 20% occurring once and the leading ten covering 7.8%. The sequencing used peripheral blood mononuclear cells (PBMCs), collected when the disease was refractory, from a patient treated with antithyroid drugs. These receptor sequences come from a female donor with Graves disease. Each CDR3 is given with its conserved first and last residue. Each record gives: D gene, clone size, V gene, J gene, CDR3 DNA, CDR3 protein. The D gene is left open where the match is weak. The size entry is marked missing in some rows and otherwise reads once, few, many or a size class.

D gene: -; clone size: -; V gene: TRBV5-1; J gene: TRBJ1-1; CDR3 DNA: TGCGCCAGCAGCTTGGTATCGGCGAACACTGAAGCTTTCTTT; CDR3 protein: CASSLVSANTEAFF
D gene: -; clone size: many; V gene: TRBV2; J gene: TRBJ1-6; CDR3 DNA: TGTGCCAGCTCTAGCAGGGGTGGGATTAATTCACCCCTCCACTTT; CDR3 protein: CASSSRGGINSPLHF
D gene: TRBD2; clone size: many; V gene: TRBV28; J gene: TRBJ2-2; CDR3 DNA: TGTGCCAGCAGTCCGACCCGAAGCGGGAGCAGCGGGGAGCTGTTTTTT; CDR3 protein: CASSPTRSGSSGELFF
D gene: -; clone size: many; V gene: TRBV29-1; J gene: TRBJ2-5; CDR3 DNA: TGCAGCGTTGAAGCTCAGTGGGCAAGACGAGAGACCCAGTACTTC; CDR3 protein: CSVEAQWARRETQYF
D gene: -; clone size: many; V gene: TRBV3-1; J gene: TRBJ1-1; CDR3 DNA: TGTGCCAGCAGCCCTCAGGGTTTATTCACTGAAGCTTTCTTT; CDR3 protein: CASSPQGLFTEAFF
D gene: -; clone size: few; V gene: TRBV19; J gene: TRBJ2-6; CDR3 DNA: TGTGCCAGTAGTAGTAACTCTGGGGCCAACGTCCTGACTTTC; CDR3 protein: CASSSNSGANVLTF
D gene: TRBD1; clone size: many; V gene: TRBV6-2/TRBV6-3; J gene: TRBJ2-2; CDR3 DNA: TGTGCCAGCGGACGACAGGGGACCGGGGAGCTGTTTTTT; CDR3 protein: CASGRQGTGELFF
D gene: TRBD1; clone size: -; V gene: TRBV2; J gene: TRBJ2-2; CDR3 DNA: TGTGCCAGCAGTTCCGACAGGGTCGCGAACACCGGGGAGCTGTTTTTT; CDR3 protein: CASSSDRVANTGELFF
D gene: -; clone size: once; V gene: TRBV20-1; J gene: TRBJ2-3; CDR3 DNA: TGCAGTGCTACTGGAGGGAGCACAGATACGCAGTATTTT; CDR3 protein: CSATGGSTDTQYF
D gene: -; clone size: -; V gene: TRBV19; J gene: TRBJ2-5; CDR3 DNA: TGTGCCAGTAGTTTCGGACAGCCCCAAGAGGCCCAGTACTTC; CDR3 protein: CASSFGQPQEAQYF
D gene: -; clone size: few; V gene: TRBV14; J gene: TRBJ1-6; CDR3 DNA: TGTGCCAGCAGCATACGGGGGAGCTCCTATAATTCACCCCTCCACTTT; CDR3 protein: CASSIRGSSYNSPLHF
D gene: TRBD2; clone size: many; V gene: TRBV12-3/TRBV12-4; J gene: TRBJ2-7; CDR3 DNA: TGTGCCAGCAGTTTAGTTCTAGCGGGAGGGACCCCCTACGAGCAGTACTTC; CDR3 protein: CASSLVLAGGTPYEQYF
D gene: -; clone size: -; V gene: TRBV6-1; J gene: TRBJ1-5; CDR3 DNA: TGTGCCAGCAGACGAAGCGGGGGAGGCAGCGATCATCAGCCCCAGCATTTT; CDR3 protein: CASRRSGGGSDHQPQHF
D gene: -; clone size: many; V gene: TRBV28; J gene: TRBJ2-7; CDR3 DNA: TGTGCCAGCAGTTTAATTAGGCTACCCTACGAGCAGTACTTC; CDR3 protein: CASSLIRLPYEQYF
D gene: -; clone size: many; V gene: TRBV30; J gene: TRBJ2-2; CDR3 DNA: TGTGCCTGGAAAATAGTGTACACCGGGGAGCTGTTTTTT; CDR3 protein: CAWKIVYTGELFF
D gene: TRBD2; clone size: few; V gene: TRBV28; J gene: TRBJ2-7; CDR3 DNA: TGTGCCAGCAGTCCCGGGACTAGCGAGTACGAGCAGTACTTC; CDR3 protein: CASSPGTSEYEQYF
D gene: TRBD2; clone size: -; V gene: TRBV20-1; J gene: TRBJ2-7; CDR3 DNA: TGCAGTGCTCATAAACTAGCGGGAACCTACGAGCAGTACTTC; CDR3 protein: CSAHKLAGTYEQYF
D gene: -; clone size: once; V gene: TRBV20-1; J gene: TRBJ1-1; CDR3 DNA: TGCAGTGCTAGTTTTTTGCTAGAAGCTTTCTTT; CDR3 protein: CSASFLLEAFF
D gene: TRBD1; clone size: -; V gene: TRBV25-1; J gene: TRBJ1-6; CDR3 DNA: TGTGCCAGCAGTGAATGGGCAGGGGGCTCGTCACCCCTCCACTTT; CDR3 protein: CASSEWAGGSSPLHF
D gene: -; clone size: few; V gene: TRBV9; J gene: TRBJ2-5; CDR3 DNA: TGTGCCAGCAGCGAGAGTGGGACCCAAGAGACCCAGTACTTC; CDR3 protein: CASSESGTQETQYF
D gene: -; clone size: many; V gene: TRBV28; J gene: TRBJ1-6; CDR3 DNA: TGTGCCAGCAGTTTACACTTCAGGATTTCACCCCTCCACTTT; CDR3 protein: CASSLHFRISPLHF
D gene: -; clone size: few; V gene: TRBV27; J gene: TRBJ1-1; CDR3 DNA: TGTGCCAGCAGTTTGAGGAAGATGAACACTAAAGCTTTCTTT; CDR3 protein: CASSLRKMNTKAFF
D gene: -; clone size: many; V gene: TRBV28; J gene: TRBJ1-5; CDR3 DNA: TGTGCCAGCAGTTTTGGAGGGGGGTTTGAGCCCCAGCATTTT; CDR3 protein: CASSFGGGFEPQHF
D gene: TRBD1; clone size: -; V gene: TRBV29-1; J gene: TRBJ1-1; CDR3 DNA: TGCAGCGGGGACAGGGGAATGAACACTGAAGCTTTCTTT; CDR3 protein: CSGDRGMNTEAFF
D gene: TRBD1; clone size: few; V gene: TRBV7-2; J gene: TRBJ1-6; CDR3 DNA: TGTGCCAGCAGCTCCGGACAGGGTCGTTCACCCCTCCACTTT; CDR3 protein: CASSSGQGRSPLHF
D gene: -; clone size: many; V gene: TRBV28; J gene: TRBJ2-2; CDR3 DNA: TGTGCCAGCAGTTCAGAGAACACCGGGGAGCTGTTTTTT; CDR3 protein: CASSSENTGELFF
D gene: -; clone size: -; V gene: TRBV19; J gene: TRBJ2-7; CDR3 DNA: TGTGCCAGTAGTATAGGATGGGGTTCCTACGAGCAGTACTTC; CDR3 protein: CASSIGWGSYEQYF
D gene: TRBD2; clone size: -; V gene: TRBV2; J gene: TRBJ2-7; CDR3 DNA: TGTGCCAGCAGTGAGGTGATAGCGGGACTTGACTACGAGCAGTACTTC; CDR3 protein: CASSEVIAGLDYEQYF
D gene: -; clone size: many; V gene: TRBV12-3/TRBV12-4; J gene: TRBJ2-7; CDR3 DNA: TGTGCCAGCAGTTACACCCCCCGGGACGGATTCTACGAGCAGTACTTC; CDR3 protein: CASSYTPRDGFYEQYF
D gene: -; clone size: -; V gene: TRBV11-2; J gene: TRBJ2-1; CDR3 DNA: TGTGCCAGCAGCTTAGAGGTGGGGTCCTACAATGAGCAGTTCTTC; CDR3 protein: CASSLEVGSYNEQFF
D gene: -; clone size: many; V gene: TRBV6-1; J gene: TRBJ1-2; CDR3 DNA: TGTGCCAGCAGTGAAGCGCACTTGGCTAACTATGGCTACACCTTC; CDR3 protein: CASSEAHLANYGYTF
D gene: -; clone size: few; V gene: TRBV10-3; J gene: TRBJ2-5; CDR3 DNA: TGTGCCATCAGTGAGTCGATTGGGGCAGGAACTCAACAAGAGACCCAGTACTTC; CDR3 protein: CAISESIGAGTQQETQYF
D gene: -; clone size: many; V gene: TRBV2; J gene: TRBJ1-2; CDR3 DNA: TGTGCCAGCAGTCTACAGGGATGGGGCTATGGCTACACCTTC; CDR3 protein: CASSLQGWGYGYTF
D gene: -; clone size: few; V gene: TRBV30; J gene: TRBJ1-1; CDR3 DNA: TGTGCCTGGAGTTTGTCCAGGGTCGGAATGAACACTGAAGCTTTCTTT; CDR3 protein: CAWSLSRVGMNTEAFF
D gene: -; clone size: -; V gene: TRBV11-2; J gene: TRBJ2-3; CDR3 DNA: TGTGCCAGCAGTTTTTTGGACACCTCCGGGCGAGATACGCAGTATTTT; CDR3 protein: CASSFLDTSGRDTQYF
D gene: TRBD1; clone size: many; V gene: TRBV6-2/TRBV6-3; J gene: TRBJ2-7; CDR3 DNA: TGTGCCAGCAGTAACCTCCAGGGGGCCTACGAGCAGTACTTC; CDR3 protein: CASSNLQGAYEQYF
D gene: -; clone size: many; V gene: TRBV29-1; J gene: TRBJ1-6; CDR3 DNA: TGCAGCCCTAAGGGTTCTCTCCACTTT; CDR3 protein: CSPKGSLHF
D gene: TRBD1; clone size: few; V gene: TRBV30; J gene: TRBJ1-2; CDR3 DNA: TGTGCCTGGATCCCTGACAGGGGCTATGGCTACACCTTC; CDR3 protein: CAWIPDRGYGYTF
D gene: -; clone size: -; V gene: TRBV5-1; J gene: TRBJ2-7; CDR3 DNA: TGCGCCAGCAGCTTGGCCGGAGGCAGAGCCTACGAGCAGTACTTC; CDR3 protein: CASSLAGGRAYEQYF
D gene: TRBD1; clone size: -; V gene: TRBV20-1; J gene: TRBJ1-5; CDR3 DNA: TGCAGTGCTAGAGAAACAGGGGTCCTTAATCAGCCCCAGCATTTT; CDR3 protein: CSARETGVLNQPQHF
D gene: TRBD1; clone size: few; V gene: TRBV7-2; J gene: TRBJ1-4; CDR3 DNA: TGTGCCAGCAGCTGGACAGGGAATGAAAAACTGGTTTTT; CDR3 protein: CASSWTGNEKLVF
D gene: -; clone size: -; V gene: TRBV20-1; J gene: TRBJ1-1; CDR3 DNA: TGCAGTGCTAGATGGGGGCCTGAAGCTTTCTTT; CDR3 protein: CSARWGPEAFF
D gene: TRBD1; clone size: -; V gene: TRBV6-2/TRBV6-3; J gene: TRBJ2-2; CDR3 DNA: TGTGCCAGCAGCCCCACCGGGACAGGGGGCGTAAGAGGGGAGCTGTTTTTT; CDR3 protein: CASSPTGTGGVRGELFF
D gene: -; clone size: many; V gene: TRBV6-1; J gene: TRBJ1-1; CDR3 DNA: TGTGCCAGCAGCCCACTTCGTGCAGGGAAGACTGAAGCTTTCTTT; CDR3 protein: CASSPLRAGKTEAFF
D gene: -; clone size: -; V gene: TRBV30; J gene: TRBJ2-1; CDR3 DNA: TGTGCCTGGGGTGGTTTGCGATATGAGCAGTTCTTC; CDR3 protein: CAWGGLRYEQFF
D gene: TRBD1; clone size: -; V gene: TRBV6-2/TRBV6-3; J gene: TRBJ2-1; CDR3 DNA: TGTGCCAGCAACCCCGACAGGGGGTGGAACGAGCAGTTCTTC; CDR3 protein: CASNPDRGWNEQFF
D gene: -; clone size: many; V gene: TRBV7-9; J gene: TRBJ2-2; CDR3 DNA: TGTGCCAGCAGCTTAGCACTGTGGGCCGGGGAGCTGTTTTTT; CDR3 protein: CASSLALWAGELFF
D gene: TRBD2; clone size: -; V gene: TRBV3-1; J gene: TRBJ2-5; CDR3 DNA: TGTGCCAGCAGCCAAGACACTAGCGGGAGAGTCCTCCCCCAGTACTTC; CDR3 protein: CASSQDTSGRVLPQYF
D gene: -; clone size: many; V gene: TRBV27; J gene: TRBJ1-2; CDR3 DNA: TGTGCCAGCAGTTCTTACATCAGGGCTAACTATGGCTACACCTTC; CDR3 protein: CASSSYIRANYGYTF
D gene: -; clone size: -; V gene: TRBV4-1; J gene: TRBJ1-5; CDR3 DNA: TGCGCCAGCAGCCAAGGTGGACAGCCTAATAGCAATCAGCCCCAGCATTTT; CDR3 protein: CASSQGGQPNSNQPQHF
D gene: -; clone size: -; V gene: TRBV28; J gene: TRBJ1-4; CDR3 DNA: TGTGCCAGCAGTCCCCGGACGACCTGGGGTGAAAAACCGTTTTTT; CDR3 protein: CASSPRTTWGEKPFF
D gene: -; clone size: -; V gene: TRBV15; J gene: TRBJ1-1; CDR3 DNA: TGTGCCACCACCCCAGGGAGACAGTTGAACACTGAAGCTTTCTTT; CDR3 protein: CATTPGRQLNTEAFF
D gene: -; clone size: -; V gene: TRBV7-2; J gene: TRBJ2-7; CDR3 DNA: TGTGCCAGCAGCTTAAGGATGCGGCAGTACTACGAGCAGTACTTC; CDR3 protein: CASSLRMRQYYEQYF
D gene: TRBD1; clone size: -; V gene: TRBV3-1; J gene: TRBJ1-1; CDR3 DNA: TGTGCCAGCAGTCAACGGGACAGATTGAACACTGAAGCTTTCTTT; CDR3 protein: CASSQRDRLNTEAFF
D gene: TRBD1; clone size: many; V gene: TRBV6-1; J gene: TRBJ2-7; CDR3 DNA: TGTGCCAGCAGCAACCAGGGGGAGTCCTACGAGCAGTACTTC; CDR3 protein: CASSNQGESYEQYF
D gene: -; clone size: -; V gene: TRBV2; J gene: TRBJ2-6; CDR3 DNA: TGTGCCAGCAGTGCCGTTGGGATAGGGGCCAACGTCCTGACTTTC; CDR3 protein: CASSAVGIGANVLTF
D gene: -; clone size: many; V gene: TRBV12-3/TRBV12-4; J gene: TRBJ1-1; CDR3 DNA: TGTGCCAGCAGTTCCCTCGAGGGACGCGTGACTGAAGCTTTCTTT; CDR3 protein: CASSSLEGRVTEAFF
D gene: -; clone size: many; V gene: TRBV27; J gene: TRBJ2-5; CDR3 DNA: TGTGCCAGCAGTTTATATGGGACGATGGAGACCCAGTACTTC; CDR3 protein: CASSLYGTMETQYF
D gene: -; clone size: many; V gene: TRBV20-1; J gene: TRBJ1-1; CDR3 DNA: TGCAGTGCTTTATGGGGGGGTATGGTGAACACTGAAGCTTTCTTT; CDR3 protein: CSALWGGMVNTEAFF
D gene: -; clone size: many; V gene: TRBV7-9; J gene: TRBJ2-5; CDR3 DNA: TGTGCCAGCAGCTTAGCCTTACGGGGAGGCCAAGAGACCCAGTACTTC; CDR3 protein: CASSLALRGGQETQYF